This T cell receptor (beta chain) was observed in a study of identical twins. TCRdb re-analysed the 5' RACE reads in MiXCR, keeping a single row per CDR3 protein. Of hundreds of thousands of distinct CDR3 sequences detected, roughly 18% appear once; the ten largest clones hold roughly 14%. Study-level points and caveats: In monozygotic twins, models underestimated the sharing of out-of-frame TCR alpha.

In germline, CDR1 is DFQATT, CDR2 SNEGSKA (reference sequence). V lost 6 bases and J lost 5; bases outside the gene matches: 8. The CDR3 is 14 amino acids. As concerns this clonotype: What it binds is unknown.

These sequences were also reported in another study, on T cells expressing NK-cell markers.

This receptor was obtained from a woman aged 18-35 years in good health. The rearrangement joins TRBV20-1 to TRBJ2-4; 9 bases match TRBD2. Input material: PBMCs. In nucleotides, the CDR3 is TGCAGTGCACAAGCGGGGGGCGTCCAAAACATTCAGTACTTC. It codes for CSAQAGGVQNIQYF.